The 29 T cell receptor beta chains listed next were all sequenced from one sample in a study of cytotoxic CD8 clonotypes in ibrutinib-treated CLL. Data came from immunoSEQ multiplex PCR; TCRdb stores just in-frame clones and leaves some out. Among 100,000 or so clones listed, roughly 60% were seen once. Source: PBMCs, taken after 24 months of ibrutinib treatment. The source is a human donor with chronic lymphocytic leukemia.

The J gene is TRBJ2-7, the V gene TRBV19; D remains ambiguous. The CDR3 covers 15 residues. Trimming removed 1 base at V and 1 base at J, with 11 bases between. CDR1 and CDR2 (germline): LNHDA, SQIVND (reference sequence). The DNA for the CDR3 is TGTGCCAGTAGTATAGGTCCGACTCAATCCTACGAGCAGTACTTC. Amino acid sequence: CASSIGPTQSYEQYF.

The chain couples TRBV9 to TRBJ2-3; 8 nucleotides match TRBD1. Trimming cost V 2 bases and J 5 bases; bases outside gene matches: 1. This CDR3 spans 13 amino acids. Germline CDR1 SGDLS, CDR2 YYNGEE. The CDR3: CASSVRGQDTQYF. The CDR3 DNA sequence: TGTGCCAGCAGCGTCAGGGGGCAAGATACGCAGTATTTT. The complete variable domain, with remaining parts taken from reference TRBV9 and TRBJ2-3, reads DSGVTQTPKHLITATGQRVTLRCSPRSGDLSVYWYQQSLDQGLQFLIQYYNGEERAKGNILERFSAQQFPDLHSELNLSSLELGDSALYFCASSVRGQDTQYFGPGTRLTVL.

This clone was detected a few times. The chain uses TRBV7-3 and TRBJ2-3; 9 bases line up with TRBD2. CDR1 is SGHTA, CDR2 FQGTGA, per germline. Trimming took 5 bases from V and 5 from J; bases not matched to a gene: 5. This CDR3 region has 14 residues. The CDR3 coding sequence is TGTGCCAGCAGCCATAGCGGGGGTGGAGATACGCAGTATTTT. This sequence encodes CASSHSGGGDTQYF.

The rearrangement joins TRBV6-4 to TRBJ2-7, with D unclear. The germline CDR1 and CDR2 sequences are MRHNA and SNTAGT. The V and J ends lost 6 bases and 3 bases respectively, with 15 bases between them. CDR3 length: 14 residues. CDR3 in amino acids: CASSAYGSGYEQYF. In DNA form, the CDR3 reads TGTGCCAGCAGCGCATATGGTTCGGGCTACGAGCAGTACTTC.

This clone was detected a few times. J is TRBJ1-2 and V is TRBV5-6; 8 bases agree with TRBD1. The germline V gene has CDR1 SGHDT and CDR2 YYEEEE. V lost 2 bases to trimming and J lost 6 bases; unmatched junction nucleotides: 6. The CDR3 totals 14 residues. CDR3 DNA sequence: TGTGCCAGCAGCTTCGGTGACAGGGGCCATGGCTACACCTTC. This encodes CASSFGDRGHGYTF. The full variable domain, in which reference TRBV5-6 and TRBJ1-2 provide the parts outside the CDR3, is DAGVTQSPTHLIKTRGQQVTLRCSPKSGHDTVSWYQQALGQGPQFIFQYYEEEERQRGNFPDRFSGHQFPNYSSELNVNALLLGDSALYLCASSFGDRGHGYTFGSGTRLTVV.

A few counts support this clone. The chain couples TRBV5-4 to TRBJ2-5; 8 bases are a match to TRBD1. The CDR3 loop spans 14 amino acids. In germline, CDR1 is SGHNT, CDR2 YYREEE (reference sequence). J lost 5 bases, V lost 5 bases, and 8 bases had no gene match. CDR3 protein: CASRRTGGIETQYF. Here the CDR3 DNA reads TGTGCCAGCAGGCGAACAGGGGGTATCGAGACCCAGTACTTC.

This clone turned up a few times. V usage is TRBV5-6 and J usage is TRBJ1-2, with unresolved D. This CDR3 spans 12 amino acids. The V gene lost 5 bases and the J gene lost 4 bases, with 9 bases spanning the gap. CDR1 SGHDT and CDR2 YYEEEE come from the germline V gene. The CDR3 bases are TGTGCCAGCAGAACGGGGAGCTATGGCTACACCTTC. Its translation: CASRTGSYGYTF.

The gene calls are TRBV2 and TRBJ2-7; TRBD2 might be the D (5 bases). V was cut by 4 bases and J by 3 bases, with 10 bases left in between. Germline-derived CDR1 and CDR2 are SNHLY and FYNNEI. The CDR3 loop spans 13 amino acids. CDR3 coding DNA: TGTGCCAGCAGTGTTGTCGCGGGCTACGAGCAGTACTTC. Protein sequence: CASSVVAGYEQYF.

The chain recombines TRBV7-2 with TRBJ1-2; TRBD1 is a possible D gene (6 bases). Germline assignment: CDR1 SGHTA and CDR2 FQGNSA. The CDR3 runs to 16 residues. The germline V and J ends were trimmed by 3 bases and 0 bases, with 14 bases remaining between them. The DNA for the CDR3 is TGTGCCAGCAGCTTCCCGGGGGCGCGGGCTAACTATGGCTACACCTTC. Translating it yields CASSFPGARANYGYTF.

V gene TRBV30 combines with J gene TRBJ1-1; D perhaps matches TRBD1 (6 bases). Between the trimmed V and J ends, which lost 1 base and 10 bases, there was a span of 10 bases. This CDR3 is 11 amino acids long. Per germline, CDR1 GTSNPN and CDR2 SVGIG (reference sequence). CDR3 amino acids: CAWSGTVGAFF. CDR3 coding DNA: TGTGCCTGGAGTGGGACAGTTGGAGCTTTCTTT.

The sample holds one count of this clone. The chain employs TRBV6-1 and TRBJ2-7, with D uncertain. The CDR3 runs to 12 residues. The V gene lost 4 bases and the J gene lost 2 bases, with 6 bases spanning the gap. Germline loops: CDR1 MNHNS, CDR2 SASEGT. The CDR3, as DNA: TGTGCCAGCAGTGGACGGACCTACGAGCAGTACTTC. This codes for CASSGRTYEQYF.

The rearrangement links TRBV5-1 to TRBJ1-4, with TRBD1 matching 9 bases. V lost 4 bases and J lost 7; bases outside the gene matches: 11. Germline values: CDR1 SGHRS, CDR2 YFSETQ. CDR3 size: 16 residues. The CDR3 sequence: CASSPNPQGAGEKLFF. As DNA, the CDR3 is TGCGCCAGCAGCCCTAACCCACAGGGGGCTGGTGAAAAACTGTTTTTT.

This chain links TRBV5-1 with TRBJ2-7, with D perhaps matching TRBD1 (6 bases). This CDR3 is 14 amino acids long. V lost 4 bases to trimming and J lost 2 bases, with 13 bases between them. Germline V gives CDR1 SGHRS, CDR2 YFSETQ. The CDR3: CASSPDSSTYEQYF. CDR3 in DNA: TGCGCCAGCAGCCCGGACAGCTCTACCTACGAGCAGTACTTC.

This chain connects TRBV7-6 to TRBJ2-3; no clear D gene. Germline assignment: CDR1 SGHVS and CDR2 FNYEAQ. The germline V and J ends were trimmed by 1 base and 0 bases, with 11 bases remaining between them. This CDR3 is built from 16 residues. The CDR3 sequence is CASSLDGPSSTDTQYF. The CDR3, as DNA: TGTGCCAGCAGCTTAGATGGGCCATCTAGCACAGATACGCAGTATTTT.

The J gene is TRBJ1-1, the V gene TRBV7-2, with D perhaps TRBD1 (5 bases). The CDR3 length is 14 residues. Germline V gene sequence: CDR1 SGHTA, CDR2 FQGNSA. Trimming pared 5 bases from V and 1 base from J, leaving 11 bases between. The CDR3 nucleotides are TGTGCCAGCAGCCCGGGACGGACGAACACTGAAGCTTTCTTT. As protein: CASSPGRTNTEAFF.

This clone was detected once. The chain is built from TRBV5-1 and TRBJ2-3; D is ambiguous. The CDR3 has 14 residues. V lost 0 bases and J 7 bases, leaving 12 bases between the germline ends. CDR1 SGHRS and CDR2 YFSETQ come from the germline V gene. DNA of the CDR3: TGCGCCAGCAGCTTGGCGGGTATAGGAAATACGCAGTATTTT. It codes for CASSLAGIGNTQYF.

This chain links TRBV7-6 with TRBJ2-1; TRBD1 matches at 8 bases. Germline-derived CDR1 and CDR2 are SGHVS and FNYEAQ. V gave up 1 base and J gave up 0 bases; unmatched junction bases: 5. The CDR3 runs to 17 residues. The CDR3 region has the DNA TGTGCCAGCAGCTTAGTACCAGGGGGCAGCTCCTACAATGAGCAGTTCTTC. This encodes CASSLVPGGSSYNEQFF.

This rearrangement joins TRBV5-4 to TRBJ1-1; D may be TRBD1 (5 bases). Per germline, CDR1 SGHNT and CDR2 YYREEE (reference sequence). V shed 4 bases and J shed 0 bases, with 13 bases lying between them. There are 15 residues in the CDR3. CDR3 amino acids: CASSEKTGLNTEAFF. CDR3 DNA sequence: TGTGCCAGCAGCGAAAAAACAGGTTTGAACACTGAAGCTTTCTTT.

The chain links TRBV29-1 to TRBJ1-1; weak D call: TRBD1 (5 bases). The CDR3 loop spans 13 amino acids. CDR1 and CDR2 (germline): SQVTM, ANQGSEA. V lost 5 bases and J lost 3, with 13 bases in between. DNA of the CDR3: TGCAGCGTTCGGCAGGGAGAGTACACTGAAGCTTTCTTT. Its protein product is CSVRQGEYTEAFF.

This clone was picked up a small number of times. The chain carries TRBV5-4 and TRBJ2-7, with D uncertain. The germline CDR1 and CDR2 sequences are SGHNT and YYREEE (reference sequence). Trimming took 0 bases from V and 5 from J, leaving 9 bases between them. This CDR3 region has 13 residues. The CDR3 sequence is CASSLALGNEQYF. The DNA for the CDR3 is TGTGCCAGCAGCTTGGCCTTGGGAAACGAGCAGTACTTC.

This chain's CDR3 is CASRPLGDEKLFF. In nucleotides, the CDR3 is TGTGCCAGCAGACCCCTGGGCGACGAAAAACTGTTTTTT. This chain joins TRBV6-5 and TRBJ1-4, with D unresolved. Trimming took off 6 bases at V and 8 bases at J, with 13 bases between the two ends. This CDR3 region has 13 residues. CDR1 and CDR2 (germline): MNHEY, SVGAGI.

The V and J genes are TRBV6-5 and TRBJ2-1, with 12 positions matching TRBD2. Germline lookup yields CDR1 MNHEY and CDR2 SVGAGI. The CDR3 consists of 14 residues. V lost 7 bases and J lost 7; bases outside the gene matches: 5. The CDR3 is CASKTGTSGNEQFF. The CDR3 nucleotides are TGTGCCAGCAAAACCGGGACTAGCGGGAATGAGCAGTTCTTC.

DNA of the CDR3: TGTGCCAGCAGCCCTGGCTTAGAGAGATCCTCTGGGGCCAACGTCCTGACTTTC. This sequence encodes CASSPGLERSSGANVLTF. This chain links TRBV7-3 with TRBJ2-6; D uncertain. The CDR3 consists of 18 residues. CDR1 is SGHTA and CDR2 is FQGTGA in the germline V gene. V was clipped by 5 bases and J by 0 bases, with 17 bases between them.

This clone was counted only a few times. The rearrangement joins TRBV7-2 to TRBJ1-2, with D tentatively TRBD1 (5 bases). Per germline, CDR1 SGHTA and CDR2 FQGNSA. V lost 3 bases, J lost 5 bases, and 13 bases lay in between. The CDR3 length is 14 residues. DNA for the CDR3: TGTGCCAGCAGCTTCGGGACTCCGAATTATGGCTACACCTTC. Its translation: CASSFGTPNYGYTF.

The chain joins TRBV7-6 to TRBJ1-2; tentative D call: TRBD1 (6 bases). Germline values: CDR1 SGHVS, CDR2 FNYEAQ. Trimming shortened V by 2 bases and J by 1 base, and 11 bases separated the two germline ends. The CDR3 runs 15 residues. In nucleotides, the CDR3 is TGTGCCAGCAGCTTAAGCGACAGGTTTAACTATGGCTACACCTTC. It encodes CASSLSDRFNYGYTF.

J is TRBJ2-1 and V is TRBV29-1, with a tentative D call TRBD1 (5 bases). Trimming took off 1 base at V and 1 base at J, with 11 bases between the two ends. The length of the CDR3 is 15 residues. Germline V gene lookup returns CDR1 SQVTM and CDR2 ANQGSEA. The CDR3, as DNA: TGCAGCGTTGAAGGAGCAGGGAATTCCTACAATGAGCAGTTCTTC. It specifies CSVEGAGNSYNEQFF.

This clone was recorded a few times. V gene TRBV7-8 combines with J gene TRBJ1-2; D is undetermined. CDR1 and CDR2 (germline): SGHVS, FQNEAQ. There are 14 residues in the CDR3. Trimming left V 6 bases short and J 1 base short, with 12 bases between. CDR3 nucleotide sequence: TGTGCCAGCAGACTAGGGAATAGTAACTATGGCTACACCTTC. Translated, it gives CASRLGNSNYGYTF.

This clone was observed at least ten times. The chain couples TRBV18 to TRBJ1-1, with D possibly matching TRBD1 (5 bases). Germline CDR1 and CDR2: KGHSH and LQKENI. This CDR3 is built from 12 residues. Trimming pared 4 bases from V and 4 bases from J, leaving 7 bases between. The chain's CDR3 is CASSQGITEAFF. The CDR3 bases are TGTGCCAGCTCACAGGGGATCACTGAAGCTTTCTTT.

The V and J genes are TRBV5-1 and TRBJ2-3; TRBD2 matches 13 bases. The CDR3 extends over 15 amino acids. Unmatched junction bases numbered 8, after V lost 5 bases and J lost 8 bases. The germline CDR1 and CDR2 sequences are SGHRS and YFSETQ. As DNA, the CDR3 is TGCGCCAGCAGTCCCACTAGCGGGGGGGCGGGTACGCAGTATTTT. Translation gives CASSPTSGGAGTQYF.